The count of the clone carrying this T cell receptor (beta chain) is one. The data were taken from a study of blood T cell repertoires in COVID-19. Study-level background: Spain, Italy and the United States supplied samples that represented acute and convalescent COVID-19. PBMCs, B-cell-depleted T cells, or T cells were the source of the cDNA or gDNA that made up the material.

As originally analysed: Reference gene primers were amplified, and this amplification served to estimate nucleated cell counts. This table comes from immunoSEQ multiplex PCR, and its TCRdb copy is limited to in-frame clones, with some not included. V and J calls and clone size are given by that table; D and trimming were obtained from the DNA. Of 350,000 to 450,000 clones in the sample, around 91% were seen once. V was shortened by 7 bases and J by 8 bases, with 14 bases between the two germline ends. Germline CDR1 is MDHEN and CDR2 is SYDVKM. The CDR3 extends over 12 amino acids. The J gene is TRBJ1-2, the V gene TRBV28; D uncertain. The sequenced sample consisted of peripheral blood. This TCR derives from a woman in her thirties or forties with COVID-19, enrolled during active disease. CDR3 sequence reads: CASIPMGGGYTF. In nucleotides, the CDR3 is TGTGCCAGCATCCCAATGGGAGGGGGCTACACCTTC.